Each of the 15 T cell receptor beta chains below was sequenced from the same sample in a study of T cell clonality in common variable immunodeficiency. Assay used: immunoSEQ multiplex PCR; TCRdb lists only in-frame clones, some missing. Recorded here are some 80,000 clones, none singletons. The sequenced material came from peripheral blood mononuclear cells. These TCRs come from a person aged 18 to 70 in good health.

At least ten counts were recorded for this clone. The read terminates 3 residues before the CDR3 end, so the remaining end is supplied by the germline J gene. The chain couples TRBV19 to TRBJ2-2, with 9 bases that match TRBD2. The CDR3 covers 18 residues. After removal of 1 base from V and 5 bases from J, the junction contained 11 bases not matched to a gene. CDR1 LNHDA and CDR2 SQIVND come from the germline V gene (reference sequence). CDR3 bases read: TGTGCCAGTAGTATAGTTCCCTTTGGTCTAGCGGGAACCGGGGAG. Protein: CASSIVPFGLAGTGE. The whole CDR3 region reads CASSIVPFGLAGTGELFF.

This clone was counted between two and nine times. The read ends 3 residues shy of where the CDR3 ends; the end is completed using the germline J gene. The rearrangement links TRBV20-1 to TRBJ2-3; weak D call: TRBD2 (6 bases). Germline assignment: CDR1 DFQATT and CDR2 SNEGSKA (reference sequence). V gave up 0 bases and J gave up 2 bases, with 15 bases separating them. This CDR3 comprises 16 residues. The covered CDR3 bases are TGCAGTGCTAGAGATCCCCTGGGGGGTTACACAGATACG. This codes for CSARDPLGGYTDT. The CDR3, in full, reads CSARDPLGGYTDTQYF.

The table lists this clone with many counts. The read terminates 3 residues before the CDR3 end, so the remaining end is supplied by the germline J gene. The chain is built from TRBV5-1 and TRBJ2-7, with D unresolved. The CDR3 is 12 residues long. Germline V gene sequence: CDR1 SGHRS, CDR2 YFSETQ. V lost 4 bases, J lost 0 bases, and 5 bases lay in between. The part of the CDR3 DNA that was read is TGCGCCAGCAGCGTAAACTCCTACGAG. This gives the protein CASSVNSYE. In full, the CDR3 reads CASSVNSYEQYF.

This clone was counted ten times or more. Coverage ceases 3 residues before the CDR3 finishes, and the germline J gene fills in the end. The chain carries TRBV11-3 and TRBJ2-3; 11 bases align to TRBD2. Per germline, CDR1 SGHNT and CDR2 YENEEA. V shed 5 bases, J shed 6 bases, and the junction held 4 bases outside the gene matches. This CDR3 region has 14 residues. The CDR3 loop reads CASSTSGRGDTQYF. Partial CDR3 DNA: TGTGCCAGCAGCACTAGCGGGAGAGGGGATACG.

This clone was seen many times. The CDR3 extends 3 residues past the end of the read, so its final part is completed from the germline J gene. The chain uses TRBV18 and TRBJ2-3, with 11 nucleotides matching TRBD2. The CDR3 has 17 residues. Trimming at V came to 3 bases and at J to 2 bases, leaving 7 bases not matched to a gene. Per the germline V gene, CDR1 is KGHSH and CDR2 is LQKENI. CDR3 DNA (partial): TGTGCCAGCTCACCGAAGGGACTAGCGGCTGTCACAGATACG. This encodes CASSPKGLAAVTDT. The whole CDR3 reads CASSPKGLAAVTDTQYF.

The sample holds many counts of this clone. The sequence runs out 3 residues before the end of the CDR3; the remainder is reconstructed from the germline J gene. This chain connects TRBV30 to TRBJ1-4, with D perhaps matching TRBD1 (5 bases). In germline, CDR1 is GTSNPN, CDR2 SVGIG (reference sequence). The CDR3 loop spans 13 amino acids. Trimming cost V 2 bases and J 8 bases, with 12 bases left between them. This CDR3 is CAWSSQGREKLFF. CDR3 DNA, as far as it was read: TGTGCCTGGAGTTCCCAGGGTCGGGAAAAA.

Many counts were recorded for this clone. CDR3 sequence reads: CSAKLAGADTQYF. CDR3 DNA, as far as it was read: TGCAGTGCTAAGCTAGCGGGGGCAGATACG. This sequence joins TRBV20-1 and TRBJ2-3; TRBD2 matches 10 bases. The read ends 3 residues early relative to the CDR3; the germline J gene fills the gap. The J segment lost 4 bases and the V segment lost 4 bases, leaving 2 bases of the junction unmatched. The CDR3 runs 13 residues. Looked up from germline, CDR1 is DFQATT and CDR2 is SNEGSKA (reference sequence).

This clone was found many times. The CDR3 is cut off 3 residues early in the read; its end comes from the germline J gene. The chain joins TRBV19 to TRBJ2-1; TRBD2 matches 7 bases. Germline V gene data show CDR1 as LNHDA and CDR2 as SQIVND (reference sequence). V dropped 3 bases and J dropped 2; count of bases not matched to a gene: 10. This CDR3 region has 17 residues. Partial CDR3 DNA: TGTGCCAGTAGTATTTCGCCTAGCGGTCTAACCTACAATGAG. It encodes CASSISPSGLTYNE. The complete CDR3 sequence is CASSISPSGLTYNEQFF.

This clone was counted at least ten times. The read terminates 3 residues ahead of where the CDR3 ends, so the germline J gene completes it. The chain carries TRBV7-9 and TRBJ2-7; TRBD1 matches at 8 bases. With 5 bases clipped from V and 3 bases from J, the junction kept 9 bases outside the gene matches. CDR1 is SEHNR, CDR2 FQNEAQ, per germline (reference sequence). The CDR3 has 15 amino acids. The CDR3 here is CASSIPTGVSYEQYF. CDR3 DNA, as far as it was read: TGTGCCAGCAGCATTCCGACAGGGGTAAGCTACGAG.

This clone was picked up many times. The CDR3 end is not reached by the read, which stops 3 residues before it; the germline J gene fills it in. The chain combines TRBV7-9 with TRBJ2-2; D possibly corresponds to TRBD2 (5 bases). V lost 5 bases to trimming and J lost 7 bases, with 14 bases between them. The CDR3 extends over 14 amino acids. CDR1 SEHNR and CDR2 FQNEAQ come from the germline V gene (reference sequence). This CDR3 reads CASSPSRRSGELFF. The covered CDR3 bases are TGTGCCAGCAGCCCCTCCAGGAGGAGCGGGGAG.

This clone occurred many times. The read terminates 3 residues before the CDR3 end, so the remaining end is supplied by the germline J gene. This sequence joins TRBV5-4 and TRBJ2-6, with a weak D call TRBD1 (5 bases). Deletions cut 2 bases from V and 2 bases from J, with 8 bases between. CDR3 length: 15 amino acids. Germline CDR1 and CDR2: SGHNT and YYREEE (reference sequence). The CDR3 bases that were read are TGTGCCAGCAGCTTTGTAGGGGCTGGGGCCAACGTC. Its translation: CASSFVGAGANV. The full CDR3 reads CASSFVGAGANVLTF.

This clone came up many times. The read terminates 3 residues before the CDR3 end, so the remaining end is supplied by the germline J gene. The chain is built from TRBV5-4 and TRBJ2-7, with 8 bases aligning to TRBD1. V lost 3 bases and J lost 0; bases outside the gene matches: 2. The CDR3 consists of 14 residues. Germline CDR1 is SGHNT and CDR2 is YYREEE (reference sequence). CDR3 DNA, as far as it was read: TGTGCCAGCAGCTGGGACAGGAGCTCCTACGAG. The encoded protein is CASSWDRSSYE. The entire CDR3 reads CASSWDRSSYEQYF.

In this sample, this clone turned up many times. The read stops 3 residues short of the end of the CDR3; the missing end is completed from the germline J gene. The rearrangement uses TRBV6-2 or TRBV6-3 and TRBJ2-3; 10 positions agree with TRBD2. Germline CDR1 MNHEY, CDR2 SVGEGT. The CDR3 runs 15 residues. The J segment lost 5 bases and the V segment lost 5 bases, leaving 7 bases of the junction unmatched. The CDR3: CASSPSASGRDTQYF. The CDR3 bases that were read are TGTGCCAGCAGTCCCTCGGCTAGCGGGAGAGATACG.

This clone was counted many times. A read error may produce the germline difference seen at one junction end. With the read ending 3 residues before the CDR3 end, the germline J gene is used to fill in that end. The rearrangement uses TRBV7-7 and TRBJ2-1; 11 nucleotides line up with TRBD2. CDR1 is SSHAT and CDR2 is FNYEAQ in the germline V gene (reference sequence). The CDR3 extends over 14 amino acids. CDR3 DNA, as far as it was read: TGTGCTAGCAGCCCCGGGACTAGCGGTGGTGAG. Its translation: CASSPGTSGGE. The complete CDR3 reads CASSPGTSGGEQFF. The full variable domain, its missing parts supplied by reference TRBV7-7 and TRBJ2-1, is GAGVSQSPRYKVTKRGQDVTLRCDPISSHATLYWYQQALGQGPEFLTYFNYEAQPDKSGLPSDRFSAERPEGSISTLTIQRTEQRDSAMYRCASSPGTSGGEQFFGPGTRLTVL.

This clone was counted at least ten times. The part of the CDR3 DNA that was read is TGCAGTGCGGCCGCGCAGGGAAAAGAGACC. Translation: CSAAAQGKET. In full, the CDR3 is CSAAAQGKETQYF. The V call is TRBV20-1, the J call TRBJ2-5; tentatively, D is TRBD1 (5 bases). The CDR3 end is not reached by the read, which stops 3 residues before it; the germline J gene fills it in. The V end was cut by 6 bases, the J end by 3 bases, with 14 bases between. The V gene's germline CDR1 is DFQATT and CDR2 SNEGSKA (reference sequence). This CDR3 is built from 13 residues.